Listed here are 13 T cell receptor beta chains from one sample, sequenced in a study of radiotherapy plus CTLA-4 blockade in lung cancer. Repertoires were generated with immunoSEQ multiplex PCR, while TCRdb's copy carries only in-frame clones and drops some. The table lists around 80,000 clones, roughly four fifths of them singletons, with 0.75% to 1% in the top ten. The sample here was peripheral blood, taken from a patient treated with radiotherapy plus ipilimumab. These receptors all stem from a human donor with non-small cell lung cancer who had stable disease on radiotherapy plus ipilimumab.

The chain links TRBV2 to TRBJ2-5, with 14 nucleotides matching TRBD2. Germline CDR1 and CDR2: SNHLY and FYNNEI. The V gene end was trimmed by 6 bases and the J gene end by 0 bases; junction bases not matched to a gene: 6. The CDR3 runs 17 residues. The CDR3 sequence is CASRRLAGGMYQETQYF. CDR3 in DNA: TGTGCCAGCAGGAGACTAGCGGGGGGGATGTACCAAGAGACCCAGTACTTC.

CDR3 nucleotides: TGTGCCAGCAGCTTGGTGGGTAGCGGGGGGCCGGCTTTGAATGAGCAGTTCTTC. This codes for CASSLVGSGGPALNEQFF. The V gene is TRBV5-6, the J gene TRBJ2-1, with 10 nucleotides matching TRBD2. Germline values: CDR1 SGHDT, CDR2 YYEEEE. This CDR3 is 18 amino acids long. With 0 bases clipped from V and 7 bases from J, the junction kept 13 bases outside the gene matches.

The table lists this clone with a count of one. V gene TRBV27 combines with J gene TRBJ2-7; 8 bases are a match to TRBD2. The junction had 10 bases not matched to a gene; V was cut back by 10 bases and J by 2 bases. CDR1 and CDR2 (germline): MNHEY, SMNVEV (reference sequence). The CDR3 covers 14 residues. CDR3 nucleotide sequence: TGTGCCACGAATTCGGGGGGGCGGGCCTACGAGCAGTACTTC. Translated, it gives CATNSGGRAYEQYF.

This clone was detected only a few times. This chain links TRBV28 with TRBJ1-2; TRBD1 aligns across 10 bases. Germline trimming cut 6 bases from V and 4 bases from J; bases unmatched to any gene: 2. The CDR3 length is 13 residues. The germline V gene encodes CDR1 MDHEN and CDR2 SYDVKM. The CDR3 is CASRTGGGYGYTF. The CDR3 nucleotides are TGTGCCAGCAGGACAGGGGGCGGCTATGGCTACACCTTC.

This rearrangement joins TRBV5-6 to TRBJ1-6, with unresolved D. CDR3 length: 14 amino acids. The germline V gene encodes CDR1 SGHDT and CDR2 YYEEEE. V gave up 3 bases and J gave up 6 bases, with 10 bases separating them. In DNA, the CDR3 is TGTGCCAGCAGCTCTGGGATGGGTAATTCACCCCTCCACTTT. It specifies CASSSGMGNSPLHF.

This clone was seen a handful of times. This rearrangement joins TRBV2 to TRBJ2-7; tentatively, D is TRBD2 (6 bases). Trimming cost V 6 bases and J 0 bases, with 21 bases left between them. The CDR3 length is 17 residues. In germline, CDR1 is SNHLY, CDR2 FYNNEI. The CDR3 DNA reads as TGTGCCAGCAGGCCGAGGCGGGGACCGACCAGCTCCTACGAGCAGTACTTC. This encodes CASRPRRGPTSSYEQYF.

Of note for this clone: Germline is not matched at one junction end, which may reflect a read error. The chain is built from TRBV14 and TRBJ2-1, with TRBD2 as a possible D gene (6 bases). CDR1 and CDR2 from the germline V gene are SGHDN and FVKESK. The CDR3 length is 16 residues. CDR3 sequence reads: CASSQDVGDSYNGQFF. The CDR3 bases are TGTGCCAGCAGCCAAGATGTCGGGGACTCCTACAATGGGCAGTTCTTC.

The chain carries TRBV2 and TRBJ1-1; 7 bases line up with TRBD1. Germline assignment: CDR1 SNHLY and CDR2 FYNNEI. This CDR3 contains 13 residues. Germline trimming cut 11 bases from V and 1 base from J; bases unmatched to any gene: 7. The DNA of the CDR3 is TGTGCCGCACACCGGGACAGGAACACTGAAGCTTTCTTT. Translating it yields CAAHRDRNTEAFF.

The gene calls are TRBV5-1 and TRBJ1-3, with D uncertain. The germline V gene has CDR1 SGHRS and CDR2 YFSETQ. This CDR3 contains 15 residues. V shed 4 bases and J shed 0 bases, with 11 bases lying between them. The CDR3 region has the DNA TGCGCCAGCAGCCCCGAGGGTAACTCTGGAAACACCATATATTTT. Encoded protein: CASSPEGNSGNTIYF.

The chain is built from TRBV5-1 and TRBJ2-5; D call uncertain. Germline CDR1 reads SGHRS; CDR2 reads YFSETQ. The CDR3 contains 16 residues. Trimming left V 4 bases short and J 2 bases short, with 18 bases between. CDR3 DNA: TGCGCCAGCAGCGCAGATCAGAGACGCCGACAAGAGACCCAGTACTTC. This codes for CASSADQRRRQETQYF.

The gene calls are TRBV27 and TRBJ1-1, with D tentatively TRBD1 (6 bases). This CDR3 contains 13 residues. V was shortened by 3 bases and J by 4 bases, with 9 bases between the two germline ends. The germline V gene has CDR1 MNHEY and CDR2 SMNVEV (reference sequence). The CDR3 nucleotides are TGTGCCAGCAGTTTTCAGGGGAGCACTGAAGCTTTCTTT. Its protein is CASSFQGSTEAFF.

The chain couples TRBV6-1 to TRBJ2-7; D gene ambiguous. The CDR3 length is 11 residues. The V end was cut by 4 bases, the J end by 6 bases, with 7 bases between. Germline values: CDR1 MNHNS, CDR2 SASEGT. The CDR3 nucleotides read TGTGCCAGCAGTGGGTGGGGCGAGCAGTACTTC. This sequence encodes CASSGWGEQYF.

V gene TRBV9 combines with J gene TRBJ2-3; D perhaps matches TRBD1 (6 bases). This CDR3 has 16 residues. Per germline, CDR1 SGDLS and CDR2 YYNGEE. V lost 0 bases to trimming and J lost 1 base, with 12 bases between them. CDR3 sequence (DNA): TGTGCCAGCAGCGTAGATACAGGGACGGGCACAGATACGCAGTATTTT. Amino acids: CASSVDTGTGTDTQYF.